This TCR beta chain was identified in a study of spatial heterogeneity in lung cancer. Looking at the study overall: In tumor regions TCR transcript counts correlated strongly with a matched bulk RNA-seq T cell module score.

Concerning this clonotype: What it recognizes is unknown.

The ends lost 4 bases at V and 5 bases at J; junction bases unmatched: 10. The CDR3 totals 16 residues. Germline CDR1 LNHDA, CDR2 SQIVND (reference sequence). TCR cDNA molecules each carried a unique molecular identifier. TCRdb redid the calling of the 5' RACE reads with MiXCR, one entry per CDR3 protein. This table holds 15,000 to 20,000 distinct CDR3 sequences, about 6.5% found once. Time point of the sample: sample taken at primary tumor resection. Donation came from 70 or so patients with untreated early-stage non-small cell lung cancer. The sequenced material consisted of unsorted whole RNA from tumor, nontumor lung or frozen PBMC. Findings of the study overall: How many expanded intratumoral alpha and beta TCRs were present tracked the tumor mutation count, which was a count of nonsynonymous mutations.

The specimen was lung tumor tissue, collected at surgery. The chain combines TRBV19 with TRBJ2-1; 8 nucleotides match TRBD1. This sequence was found in a female donor with early-stage non-small cell lung cancer. The CDR3 bases are TGTGCCAGTAGTACACCCGGCAGGGGGCCAAACAATGAGCAGTTCTTC. Its translation: CASSTPGRGPNNEQFF.